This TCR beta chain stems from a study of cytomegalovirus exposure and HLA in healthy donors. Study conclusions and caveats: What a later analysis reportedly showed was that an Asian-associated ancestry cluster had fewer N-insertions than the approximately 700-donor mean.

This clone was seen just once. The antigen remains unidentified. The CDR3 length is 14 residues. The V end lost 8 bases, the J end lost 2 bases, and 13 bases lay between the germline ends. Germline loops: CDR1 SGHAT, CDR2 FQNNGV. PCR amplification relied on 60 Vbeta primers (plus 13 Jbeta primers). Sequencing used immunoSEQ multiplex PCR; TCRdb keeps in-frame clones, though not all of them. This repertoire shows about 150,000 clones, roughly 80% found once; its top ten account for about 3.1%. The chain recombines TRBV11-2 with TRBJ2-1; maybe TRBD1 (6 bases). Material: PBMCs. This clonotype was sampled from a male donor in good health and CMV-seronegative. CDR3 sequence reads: CASVPDSAYNEQFF. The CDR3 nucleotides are TGTGCCAGCGTTCCGGACAGCGCCTACAATGAGCAGTTCTTC. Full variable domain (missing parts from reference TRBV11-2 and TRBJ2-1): EAGVAQSPRYKIIEKRQSVAFWCNPISGHATLYWYQQILGQGPKLLIQFQNNGVVDDSQLPKDRFSAERLKGVDSTLKIQPAKLEDSAVYLCASVPDSAYNEQFFGPGTRLTVL.